The rows below give T cell receptor beta chains drawn from one sample of a study of T-cell memory formation after mild COVID-19. TCRdb passed the 5' RACE reads through MiXCR, listing each CDR3 protein once. The sample carries a few hundred thousand distinct CDR3 sequences, 16% recorded once. The sequenced sample was PBMCs or a T cell subset sorted from them (not recorded which). Source of these receptors: a man between 18 and 35 years old who had mild COVID-19 (a few samples of this study predate the infection). Cell type and time point are not known. The CDR3 runs from the conserved cysteine through the conserved F or W. D genes are given only for firm matches. Some rows have no size entry. The others give once, few or many, or a class for an expanded clone.

d_call j_call clone_size v_call cdr3_aa cdr3_nt
. TRBJ2-6 . TRBV20-1 CSASGGANVLTF TGCAGTGCCAGTGGTGGGGCCAACGTCCTGACTTTC
. TRBJ2-1 . TRBV7-8 CASSPWGDEQFF TGTGCCAGCAGTCCTTGGGGCGATGAGCAGTTCTTC
TRBD2 TRBJ2-2 many TRBV9 CASKRGANTGELFF TGTGCCAGCAAGCGGGGGGCGAACACCGGGGAGCTGTTTTTT
. TRBJ2-1 few TRBV5-6 CASSRPSNEQFF TGTGCCAGCAGCCGACCTAGTAATGAGCAGTTCTTC
. TRBJ1-5 few TRBV2 CASRQEYNQPQHF TGTGCCAGCAGACAGGAATACAATCAGCCCCAGCATTTT
. TRBJ2-4 . TRBV6-5 CASSYGPGEAKNIQYF TGTGCCAGCAGTTACGGGCCAGGGGAAGCCAAAAACATTCAGTACTTC
. TRBJ2-7 . TRBV5-1 CASSSRRSSYEQYF TGCGCCAGCAGCTCTCGACGGAGCTCCTACGAGCAGTACTTC
. TRBJ1-2 . TRBV12-3/TRBV12-4 CASSSMQGDAYGYTF TGTGCCAGCAGCTCCATGCAGGGTGACGCCTATGGCTACACCTTC
. TRBJ2-3 . TRBV6-2/TRBV6-3 CASSYSETPRADTQYF TGTGCCAGCAGTTACTCGGAGACTCCCCGGGCGGATACGCAGTATTTT
TRBD2 TRBJ2-4 . TRBV6-6 CAGGSGDIQYF TGTGCCGGCGGGAGTGGGGACATTCAGTACTTC
. TRBJ2-3 few TRBV24-1 CATSEVTGSPTDTQYF TGTGCCACCAGTGAGGTTACGGGGTCCCCCACAGATACGCAGTATTTT
. TRBJ2-3 . TRBV6-1 CASRRAGNTDTQYF TGTGCCAGCAGGCGGGCGGGAAACACAGATACGCAGTATTTT
TRBD2 TRBJ2-3 few TRBV5-1 CASSFPSGGTDTQYF TGCGCCAGCAGCTTTCCTAGCGGGGGCACAGATACGCAGTATTTT
. TRBJ1-6 few TRBV5-1 CASSFGQNSPLHF TGCGCCAGCAGCTTCGGACAGAATTCACCCCTCCACTTT
TRBD1 TRBJ1-6 . TRBV6-6 CASSPGQGTNSPLHF TGTGCCAGCAGCCCCGGACAGGGGACCAATTCACCCCTCCACTTT
. TRBJ1-3 many TRBV5-1 CASSLFGWRNTIYF TGCGCCAGCAGCTTATTCGGTTGGAGAAACACCATATATTTT